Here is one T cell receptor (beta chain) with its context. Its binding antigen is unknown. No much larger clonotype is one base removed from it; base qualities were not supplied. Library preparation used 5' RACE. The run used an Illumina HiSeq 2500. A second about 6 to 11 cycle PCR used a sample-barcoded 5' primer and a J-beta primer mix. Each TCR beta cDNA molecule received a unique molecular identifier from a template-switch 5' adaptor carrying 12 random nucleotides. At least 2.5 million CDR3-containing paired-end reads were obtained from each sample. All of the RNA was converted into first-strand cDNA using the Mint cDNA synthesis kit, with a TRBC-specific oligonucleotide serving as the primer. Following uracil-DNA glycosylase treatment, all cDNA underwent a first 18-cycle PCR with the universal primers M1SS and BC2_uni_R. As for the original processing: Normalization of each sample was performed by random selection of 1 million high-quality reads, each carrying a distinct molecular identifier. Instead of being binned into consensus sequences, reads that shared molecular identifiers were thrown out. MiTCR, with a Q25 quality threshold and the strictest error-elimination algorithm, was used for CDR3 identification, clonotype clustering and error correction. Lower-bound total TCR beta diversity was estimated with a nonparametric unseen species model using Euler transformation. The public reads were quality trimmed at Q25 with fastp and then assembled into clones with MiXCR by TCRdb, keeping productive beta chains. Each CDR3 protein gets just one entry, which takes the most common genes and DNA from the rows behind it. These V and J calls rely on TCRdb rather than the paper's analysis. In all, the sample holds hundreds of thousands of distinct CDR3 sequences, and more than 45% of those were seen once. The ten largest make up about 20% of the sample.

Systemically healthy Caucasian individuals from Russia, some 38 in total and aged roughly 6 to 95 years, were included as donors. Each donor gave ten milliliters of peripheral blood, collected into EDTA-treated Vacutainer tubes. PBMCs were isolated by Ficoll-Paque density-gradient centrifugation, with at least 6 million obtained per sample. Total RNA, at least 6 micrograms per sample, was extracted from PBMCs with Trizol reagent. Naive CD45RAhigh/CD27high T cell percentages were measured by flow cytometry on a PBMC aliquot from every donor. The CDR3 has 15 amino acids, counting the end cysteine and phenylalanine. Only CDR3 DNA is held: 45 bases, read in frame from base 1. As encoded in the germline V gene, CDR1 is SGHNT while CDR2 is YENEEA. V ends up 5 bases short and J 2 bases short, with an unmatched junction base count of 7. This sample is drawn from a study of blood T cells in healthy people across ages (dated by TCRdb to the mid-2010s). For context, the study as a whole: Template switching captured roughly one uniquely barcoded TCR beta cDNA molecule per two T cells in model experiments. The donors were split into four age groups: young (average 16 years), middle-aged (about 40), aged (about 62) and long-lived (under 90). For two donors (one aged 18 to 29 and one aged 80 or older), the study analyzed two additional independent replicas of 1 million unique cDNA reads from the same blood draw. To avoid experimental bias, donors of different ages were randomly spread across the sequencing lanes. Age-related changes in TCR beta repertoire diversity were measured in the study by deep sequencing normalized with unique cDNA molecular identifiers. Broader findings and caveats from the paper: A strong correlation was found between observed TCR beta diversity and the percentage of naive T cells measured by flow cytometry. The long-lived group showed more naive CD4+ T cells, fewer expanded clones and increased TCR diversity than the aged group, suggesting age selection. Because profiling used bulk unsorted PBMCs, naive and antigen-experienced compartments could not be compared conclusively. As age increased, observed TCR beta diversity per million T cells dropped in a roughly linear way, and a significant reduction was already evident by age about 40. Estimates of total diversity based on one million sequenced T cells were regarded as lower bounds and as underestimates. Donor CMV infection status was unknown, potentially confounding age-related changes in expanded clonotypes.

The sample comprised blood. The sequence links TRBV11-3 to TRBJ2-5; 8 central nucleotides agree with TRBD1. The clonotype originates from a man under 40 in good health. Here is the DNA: TGTGCCAGCAGCCAGGGGGCGGGGAGTCAAGAGACCCAGTACTTC. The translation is CASSQGAGSQETQYF.